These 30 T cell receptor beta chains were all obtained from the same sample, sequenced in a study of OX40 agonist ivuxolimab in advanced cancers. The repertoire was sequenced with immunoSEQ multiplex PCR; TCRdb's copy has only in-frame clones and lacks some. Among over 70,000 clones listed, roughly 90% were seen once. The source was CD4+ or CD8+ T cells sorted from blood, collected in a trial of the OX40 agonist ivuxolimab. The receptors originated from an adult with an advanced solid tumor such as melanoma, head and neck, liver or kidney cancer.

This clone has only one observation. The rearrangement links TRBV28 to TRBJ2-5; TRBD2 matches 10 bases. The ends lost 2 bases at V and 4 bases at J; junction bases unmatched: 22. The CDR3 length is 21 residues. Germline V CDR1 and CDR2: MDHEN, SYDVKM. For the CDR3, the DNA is TGTGCCAGCAGTTTAATGGAACTGGGAGCCCTCAGCGGGAGGGCCTCAGAGACCCAGTACTTC. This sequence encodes CASSLMELGALSGRASETQYF.

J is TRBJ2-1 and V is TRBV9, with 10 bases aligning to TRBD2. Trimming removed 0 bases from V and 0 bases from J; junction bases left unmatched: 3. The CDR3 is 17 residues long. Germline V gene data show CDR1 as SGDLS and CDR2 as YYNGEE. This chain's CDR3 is CASSVGASGSSYNEQFF. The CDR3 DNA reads TGTGCCAGCAGCGTAGGGGCTAGCGGGAGCTCCTACAATGAGCAGTTCTTC.

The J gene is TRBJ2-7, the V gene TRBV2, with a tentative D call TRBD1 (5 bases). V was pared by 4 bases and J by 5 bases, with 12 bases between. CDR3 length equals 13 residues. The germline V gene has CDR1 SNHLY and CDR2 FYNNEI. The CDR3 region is CASSAQGVHEQYF. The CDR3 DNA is TGTGCCAGCAGTGCCCAGGGTGTCCACGAGCAGTACTTC.

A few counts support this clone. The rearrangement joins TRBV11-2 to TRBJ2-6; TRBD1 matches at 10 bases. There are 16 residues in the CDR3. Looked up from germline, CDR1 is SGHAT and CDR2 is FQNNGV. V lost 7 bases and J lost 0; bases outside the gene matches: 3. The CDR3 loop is CASTRTGGSGANVLTF. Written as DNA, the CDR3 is TGTGCCAGCACCCGGACAGGGGGCTCTGGGGCCAACGTCCTGACTTTC. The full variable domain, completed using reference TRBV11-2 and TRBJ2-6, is EAGVAQSPRYKIIEKRQSVAFWCNPISGHATLYWYQQILGQGPKLLIQFQNNGVVDDSQLPKDRFSAERLKGVDSTLKIQPAKLEDSAVYLCASTRTGGSGANVLTFGAGSRLTVL.

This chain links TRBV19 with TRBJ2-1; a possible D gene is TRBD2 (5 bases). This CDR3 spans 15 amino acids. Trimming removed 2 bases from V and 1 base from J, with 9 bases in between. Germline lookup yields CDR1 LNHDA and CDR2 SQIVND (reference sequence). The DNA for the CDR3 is TGTGCCAGTAGTATACCGGGAATATCCTACAATGAGCAGTTCTTC. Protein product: CASSIPGISYNEQFF.

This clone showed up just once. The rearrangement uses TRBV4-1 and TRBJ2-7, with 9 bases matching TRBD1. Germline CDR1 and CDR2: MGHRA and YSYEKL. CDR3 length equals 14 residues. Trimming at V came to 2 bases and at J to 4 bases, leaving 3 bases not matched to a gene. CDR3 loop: CASSQNRGLYEQYF. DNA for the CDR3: TGCGCCAGCAGCCAAAACAGGGGGCTGTACGAGCAGTACTTC.

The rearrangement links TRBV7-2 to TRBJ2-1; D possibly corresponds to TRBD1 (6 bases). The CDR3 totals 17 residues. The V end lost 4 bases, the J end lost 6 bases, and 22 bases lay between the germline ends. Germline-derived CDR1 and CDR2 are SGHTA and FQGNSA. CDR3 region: CASSSLSSRARGNEQFF. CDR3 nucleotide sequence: TGTGCCAGCAGCTCTCTTTCTTCCCGGGCCAGGGGCAATGAGCAGTTCTTC.

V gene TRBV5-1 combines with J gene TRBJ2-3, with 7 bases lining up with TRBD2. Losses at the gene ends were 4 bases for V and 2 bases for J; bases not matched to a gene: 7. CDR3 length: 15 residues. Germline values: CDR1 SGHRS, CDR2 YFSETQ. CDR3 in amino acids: CASSPTGTITDTQYF. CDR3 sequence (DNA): TGCGCCAGCAGCCCAACCGGGACTATCACAGATACGCAGTATTTT.

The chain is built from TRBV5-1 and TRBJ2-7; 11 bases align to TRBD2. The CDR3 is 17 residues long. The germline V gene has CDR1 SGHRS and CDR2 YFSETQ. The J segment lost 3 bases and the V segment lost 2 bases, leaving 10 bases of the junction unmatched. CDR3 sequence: CASSFANLAGGLYEQYF. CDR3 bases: TGCGCCAGCAGCTTCGCAAACCTAGCGGGAGGTCTCTACGAGCAGTACTTC.

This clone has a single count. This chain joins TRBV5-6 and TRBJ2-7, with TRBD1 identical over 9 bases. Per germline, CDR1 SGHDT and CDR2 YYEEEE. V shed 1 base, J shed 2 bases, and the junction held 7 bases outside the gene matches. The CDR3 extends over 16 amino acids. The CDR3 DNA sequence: TGTGCCAGCAGCTTGTGGGGCCGGGACAGGGCCTACGAGCAGTACTTC. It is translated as CASSLWGRDRAYEQYF.

The CDR3 sequence: CASSQEVPPGTDTQYF. The CDR3 DNA sequence: TGCGCCAGCAGCCAAGAGGTCCCCCCAGGTACAGATACGCAGTATTTT. The genes are TRBV4-3 and TRBJ2-3, with no clear D. Trimming removed 0 bases at V and 3 bases at J, with 13 bases between. Per germline, CDR1 LGHNA and CDR2 YSLEER. The CDR3 is made up of 16 amino acids.

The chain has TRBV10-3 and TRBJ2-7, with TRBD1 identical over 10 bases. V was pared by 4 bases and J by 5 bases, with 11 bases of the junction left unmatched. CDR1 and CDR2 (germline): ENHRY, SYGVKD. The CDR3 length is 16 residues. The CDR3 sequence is CAISGRTGGIINEQYF. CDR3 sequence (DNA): TGTGCCATCAGTGGTCGGACAGGGGGTATCATCAACGAGCAGTACTTC.

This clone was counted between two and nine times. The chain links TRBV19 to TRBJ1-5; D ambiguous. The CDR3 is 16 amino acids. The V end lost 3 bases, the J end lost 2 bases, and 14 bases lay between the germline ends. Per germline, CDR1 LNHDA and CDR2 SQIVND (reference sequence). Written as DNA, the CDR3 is TGTGCCAGTAGTATTCCCAGGTCGGCAGGCAATCAGCCCCAGCATTTT. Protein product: CASSIPRSAGNQPQHF.

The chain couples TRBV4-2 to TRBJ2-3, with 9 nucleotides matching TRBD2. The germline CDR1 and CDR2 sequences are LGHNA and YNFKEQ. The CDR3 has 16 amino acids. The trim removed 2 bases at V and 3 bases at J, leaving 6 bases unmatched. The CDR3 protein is CASSQSPSGETDTQYF. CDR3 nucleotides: TGTGCCAGCAGCCAATCGCCTAGCGGGGAGACAGATACGCAGTATTTT.

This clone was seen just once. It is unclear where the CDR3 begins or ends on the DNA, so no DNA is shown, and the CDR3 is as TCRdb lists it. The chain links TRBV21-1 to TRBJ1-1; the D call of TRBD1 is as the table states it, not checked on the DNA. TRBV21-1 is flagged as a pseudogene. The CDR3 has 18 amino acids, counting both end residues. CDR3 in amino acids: CASSGQGAFVGLGTEAFF.

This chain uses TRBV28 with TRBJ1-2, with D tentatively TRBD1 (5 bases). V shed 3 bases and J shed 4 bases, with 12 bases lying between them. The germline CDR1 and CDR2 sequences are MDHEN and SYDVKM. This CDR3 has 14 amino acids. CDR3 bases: TGTGCCAGCAGTTTGATAGGGGCATCCTATGGCTACACCTTC. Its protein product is CASSLIGASYGYTF.

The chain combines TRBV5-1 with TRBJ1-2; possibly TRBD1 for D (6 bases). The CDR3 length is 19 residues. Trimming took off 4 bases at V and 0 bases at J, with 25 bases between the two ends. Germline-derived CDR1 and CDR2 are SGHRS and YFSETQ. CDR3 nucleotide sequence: TGCGCCAGCAGCCGCGGGAGTGGGGGCAGACAGCAAGCTAACTATGGCTACACCTTC. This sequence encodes CASSRGSGGRQQANYGYTF.

The CDR3 loop is CASSLATGRETQYF. The CDR3 DNA follows: TGTGCCAGCAGTTTAGCGACAGGGAGGGAGACCCAGTACTTC. This rearrangement joins TRBV28 to TRBJ2-5; possible D gene TRBD1, 7 bases. CDR1 is MDHEN, CDR2 SYDVKM, per germline. Trimming took 2 bases from V and 5 from J, leaving 12 bases between them. The CDR3 totals 14 residues. Filled out from reference TRBV28 and TRBJ2-5, the complete variable domain reads DVKVTQSSRYLVKRTGEKVFLECVQDMDHENMFWYRQDPGLGLRLIYFSYDVKMKEKGDIPEGYSVSREKKERFSLILESASTNQTSMYLCASSLATGRETQYFGPGTRLLVL.

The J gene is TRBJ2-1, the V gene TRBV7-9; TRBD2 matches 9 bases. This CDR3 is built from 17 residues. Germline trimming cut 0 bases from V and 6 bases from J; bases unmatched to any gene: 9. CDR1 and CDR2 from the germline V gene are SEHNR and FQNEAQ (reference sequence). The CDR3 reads CASSLAAGGPSFNEQFF. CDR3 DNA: TGTGCCAGCAGCTTAGCCGCGGGAGGGCCTAGTTTCAATGAGCAGTTCTTC.

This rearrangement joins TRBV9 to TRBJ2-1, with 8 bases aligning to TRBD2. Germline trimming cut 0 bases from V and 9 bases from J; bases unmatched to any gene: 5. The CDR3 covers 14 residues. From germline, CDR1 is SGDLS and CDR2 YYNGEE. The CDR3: CASSVAGGPGEQFF. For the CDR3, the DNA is TGTGCCAGCAGCGTAGCGGGAGGGCCCGGTGAGCAGTTCTTC.

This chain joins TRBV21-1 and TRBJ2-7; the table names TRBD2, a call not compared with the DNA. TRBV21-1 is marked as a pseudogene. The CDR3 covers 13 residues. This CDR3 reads CAKTPPRDYEQYF. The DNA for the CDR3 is TGTGCCAAAACCCCCCCGAGGGACTACGAGCAGTACTTC.

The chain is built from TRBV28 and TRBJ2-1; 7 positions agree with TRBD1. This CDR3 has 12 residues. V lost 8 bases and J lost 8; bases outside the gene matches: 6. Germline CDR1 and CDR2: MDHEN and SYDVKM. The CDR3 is CASRDRVHEQFF. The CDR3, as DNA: TGTGCCAGCCGAGACAGGGTACATGAGCAGTTCTTC.

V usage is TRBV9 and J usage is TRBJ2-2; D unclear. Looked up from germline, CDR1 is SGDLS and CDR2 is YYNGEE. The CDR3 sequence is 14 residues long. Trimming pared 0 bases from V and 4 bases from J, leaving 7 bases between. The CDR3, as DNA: TGTGCCAGCAGCGTAGTGGGCGCCACCGGGGAGCTGTTTTTT. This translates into CASSVVGATGELFF.

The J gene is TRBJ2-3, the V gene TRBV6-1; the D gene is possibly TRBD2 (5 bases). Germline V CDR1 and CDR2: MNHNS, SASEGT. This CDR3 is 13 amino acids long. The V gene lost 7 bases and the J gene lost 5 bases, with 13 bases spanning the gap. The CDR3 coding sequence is TGTGCCAGCAATGGGCAGAGCGGAGATACGCAGTATTTT. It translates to CASNGQSGDTQYF.

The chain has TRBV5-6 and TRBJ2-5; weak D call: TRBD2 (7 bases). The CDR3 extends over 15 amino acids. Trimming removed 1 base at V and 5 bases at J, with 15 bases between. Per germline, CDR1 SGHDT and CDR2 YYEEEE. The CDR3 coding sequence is TGTGCCAGCAGCTTGCATCGGGGGGCGGAGGAGACCCAGTACTTC. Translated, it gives CASSLHRGAEETQYF.

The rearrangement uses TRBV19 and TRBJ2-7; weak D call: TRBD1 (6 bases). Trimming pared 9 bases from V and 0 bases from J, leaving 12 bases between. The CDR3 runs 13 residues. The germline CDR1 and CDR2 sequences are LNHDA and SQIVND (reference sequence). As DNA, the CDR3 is TGTGCCAGCTCCGACAGGAACTCCTACGAGCAGTACTTC. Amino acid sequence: CASSDRNSYEQYF. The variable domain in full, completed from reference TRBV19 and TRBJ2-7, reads DGGITQSPKYLFRKEGQNVTLSCEQNLNHDAMYWYRQDPGQGLRLIYYSQIVNDFQKGDIAEGYSVSREKKESFPLTVTSAQKNPTAFYLCASSDRNSYEQYFGPGTRLTVT.

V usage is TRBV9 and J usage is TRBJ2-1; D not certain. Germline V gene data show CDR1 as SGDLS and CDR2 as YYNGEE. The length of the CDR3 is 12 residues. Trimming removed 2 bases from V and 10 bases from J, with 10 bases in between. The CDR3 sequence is CASSVGLGEQFF. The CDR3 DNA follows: TGTGCCAGCAGCGTTGGCCTAGGAGAGCAGTTCTTC.

CDR3 sequence reads: CASSEGAPTTNEKLFF. CDR3 bases: TGTGCCAGCAGTGAAGGGGCCCCCACAACTAATGAAAAACTGTTTTTT. The chain has TRBV2 and TRBJ1-4, with D unclear. Trimming took off 1 base at V and 0 bases at J, with 9 bases between the two ends. Germline lookup yields CDR1 SNHLY and CDR2 FYNNEI. The CDR3 runs 16 residues.

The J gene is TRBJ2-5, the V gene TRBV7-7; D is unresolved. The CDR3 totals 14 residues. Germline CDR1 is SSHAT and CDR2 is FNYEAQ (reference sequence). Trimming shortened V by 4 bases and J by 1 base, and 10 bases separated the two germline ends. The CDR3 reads CASSSQDPQETQYF. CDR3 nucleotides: TGTGCCAGCAGCTCCCAGGATCCCCAAGAGACCCAGTACTTC. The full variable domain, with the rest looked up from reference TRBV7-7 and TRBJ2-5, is GAGVSQSPRYKVTKRGQDVTLRCDPISSHATLYWYQQALGQGPEFLTYFNYEAQPDKSGLPSDRFSAERPEGSISTLTIQRTEQRDSAMYRCASSSQDPQETQYFGPGTRLLVL.

The CDR3 coding sequence is TGTGCCTGGAGTACCCCCGGCGGATACGAGCAGTACTTC. Its translation is CAWSTPGGYEQYF. V is TRBV30 and J is TRBJ2-7, with D hard to call. Germline V gene data show CDR1 as GTSNPN and CDR2 as SVGIG (reference sequence). Trimming left V 2 bases short and J 4 bases short, with 12 bases between. The CDR3 contains 13 residues.